These 19 T cell receptor beta chains were sequenced from one sample in a study of human T cells and chemical hapten exposure. Time point meaning: patch test 3, about 24 weeks after DPC sensitization. Regarding treatment: therapeutic diphenylcyclopropenone sensitization with weekly scalp DPC. Sequencing started from total RNA isolated from unfractionated whole blood. A single record per CDR3 protein comes from TCRdb applying MiXCR to the RACE reads. The repertoire holds some 38,000 distinct CDR3 sequences, with more than 8% as singletons. Material: whole blood, obtained in connection with sensitization to the hapten diphenylcyclopropenone (DPC). Receptors originate from a man aged 50-59 years with alopecia areata. Some clones in this sample may be carry-over from other donors' samples.

This clonotype was recorded many times. This chain joins TRBV7-3 and TRBJ2-1; the D gene is possibly TRBD1 (6 bases). Per germline, CDR1 SGHTA and CDR2 FQGTGA. The ends were cut back, 2 bases at V and 8 bases at J, with 19 bases in the middle. The CDR3 consists of 16 residues. The CDR3 region is CASSLGLGLGADEQFF. In DNA form, the CDR3 reads TGTGCCAGCAGCTTAGGTCTAGGGTTGGGGGCTGATGAGCAGTTCTTC.

This clonotype was seen a few times. The chain combines TRBV20-1 with TRBJ2-2; 12 nucleotides line up with TRBD1. Losses at the gene ends were 5 bases for V and 4 bases for J; bases not matched to a gene: 8. The CDR3 has 16 residues. The germline gives CDR1 DFQATT, CDR2 SNEGSKA (reference sequence). The DNA for the CDR3 is TGCAGTGCTCTTCCCGGGACAGGGGGCGGCACCGGGGAGCTGTTTTTT. Translation gives CSALPGTGGGTGELFF.

This clonotype has a count of ten or more. CDR3 nucleotides: TGTGCCACCAGTGAGTCCGGGACGAAAGAGACCCAGTACTTC. This translates into CATSESGTKETQYF. The rearrangement links TRBV24-1 to TRBJ2-5, with D tentatively TRBD1 or TRBD2 (5 bases each). The germline V and J ends were trimmed by 4 bases and 3 bases, with 11 bases remaining between them. Germline values: CDR1 KGHDR, CDR2 SFDVKD. CDR3 length: 14 residues.

In this sample, this clonotype turned up many times. The chain links TRBV20-1 to TRBJ2-7; the match to TRBD1 covers 10 bases. The CDR3 is 13 residues long. CDR1 DFQATT and CDR2 SNEGSKA come from the germline V gene (reference sequence). The V and J ends lost 6 bases and 2 bases, in that order; junction bases with no gene match: 4. The CDR3 DNA reads as TGCAGTGCAGTCGGGACAGGGGCCTACGAGCAGTACTTC. Its protein is CSAVGTGAYEQYF.

This clonotype was seen at least ten times. J is TRBJ1-1 and V is TRBV18, with TRBD1 identical over 8 bases. V lost 3 bases and J lost 3; bases outside the gene matches: 12. This CDR3 is built from 17 residues. The germline CDR1 and CDR2 sequences are KGHSH and LQKENI. The CDR3 sequence is CASSPIQVDRADTEAFF. In DNA, the CDR3 is TGTGCCAGCTCACCTATCCAGGTGGACAGGGCGGACACTGAAGCTTTCTTT.

This clonotype was recorded many times. V usage is TRBV29-1 and J usage is TRBJ1-2; D is undetermined. The CDR3 loop spans 12 amino acids. The ends were cut back, 5 bases at V and 8 bases at J, with 15 bases in the middle. Germline V CDR1 and CDR2: SQVTM, ANQGSEA. CDR3 DNA sequence: TGCAGCGTTCGTTCGGGGTATGACGGCTACACCTTC. This translates into CSVRSGYDGYTF.

The chain joins TRBV10-2 to TRBJ1-4; D ambiguous. Germline V gene data show CDR1 as WSHSY and CDR2 as SAAADI. This CDR3 region has 13 residues. Trimming stripped 8 bases from V and 8 bases from J, with 15 bases between. CDR3 amino acids: CASGRGLGEKLFF. The CDR3 nucleotides read TGCGCCAGCGGACGAGGGCTCGGAGAAAAACTGTTTTTT.

The chain couples TRBV3-1 to TRBJ2-5, with D perhaps TRBD2 (5 bases). The V and J ends lost 2 bases and 0 bases respectively, with 10 bases between them. CDR1 LGHDT and CDR2 YNNKEL come from the germline V gene (reference sequence). The CDR3 consists of 15 residues. The CDR3 nucleotides read TGTGCCAGCAGCCAACTAGCTCAGTACCAAGAGACCCAGTACTTC. Encoded protein: CASSQLAQYQETQYF.

There are a few counts of this clonotype. The chain recombines TRBV27 with TRBJ1-5; no definite D call. The CDR3 spans 12 residues. Deletions cut 3 bases from V and 9 bases from J, with 9 bases between. Per the germline V gene, CDR1 is MNHEY and CDR2 is SMNVEV (reference sequence). The CDR3 loop reads CASSLPAGPQHF. The CDR3 bases are TGTGCCAGCAGTTTGCCCGCTGGGCCCCAGCATTTT.

This clonotype was detected many times. The CDR3 DNA follows: TGTGCCAGCAGCCAAGATCAACTAGGGAGTGGTACGCAGTATTTT. Protein product: CASSQDQLGSGTQYF. The chain recombines TRBV4-2 with TRBJ2-3; possibly TRBD2 for D (5 bases). Germline assignment: CDR1 LGHNA and CDR2 YNFKEQ. The V and J ends lost 0 bases and 8 bases respectively, with 15 bases between them. The CDR3 consists of 15 residues.

The sample holds many counts of this clonotype. The J gene is TRBJ1-6, the V gene TRBV5-1; no clear D gene. CDR1 is SGHRS, CDR2 YFSETQ, per germline. V was pared by 3 bases and J by 7 bases, with 8 bases between. There are 13 residues in the CDR3. The CDR3, as DNA: TGCGCCAGCAGCTCGGACCGGAATTCACCCCTCCACTTT. Residues: CASSSDRNSPLHF.

The chain links TRBV7-2 to TRBJ2-3; 8 positions match TRBD1. The CDR3 is made up of 15 amino acids. J lost 5 bases, V lost 2 bases, and 6 bases had no gene match. Germline values: CDR1 SGHTA, CDR2 FQGNSA. The CDR3 protein is CASSLQGAVGDTQYF. In DNA form, the CDR3 reads TGTGCCAGCAGCTTACAGGGGGCTGTTGGAGATACGCAGTATTTT.

This clonotype was seen at least ten times. The rearrangement links TRBV20-1 to TRBJ2-1; 7 positions match TRBD1. The CDR3 runs 14 residues. Germline CDR1 reads DFQATT; CDR2 reads SNEGSKA (reference sequence). V gave up 3 bases and J gave up 9 bases; unmatched junction bases: 11. The CDR3 loop reads CSARRTGREGEQFF. Written as DNA, the CDR3 is TGCAGTGCTAGGAGGACAGGAAGAGAAGGTGAGCAGTTCTTC.

J is TRBJ1-1 and V is TRBV20-1; D remains unclear. The CDR3 loop spans 14 amino acids. Looked up from germline, CDR1 is DFQATT and CDR2 is SNEGSKA (reference sequence). V dropped 0 bases and J dropped 0 bases, with 8 bases sitting between them. The CDR3 region is CSARDSRLNTEAFF. CDR3 sequence (DNA): TGCAGTGCTAGAGACTCGAGGTTGAACACTGAAGCTTTCTTT.

The chain links TRBV12-3 or TRBV12-4 to TRBJ2-5; 9 bases map to TRBD2. V was pared by 6 bases and J by 3 bases, with 5 bases of the junction left unmatched. The CDR3 is 14 residues long. The CDR3 is CASSLSGSEETQYF. CDR3 DNA sequence: TGTGCCAGCAGCCTTAGCGGGAGTGAAGAGACCCAGTACTTC.

In its sample, this clonotype was seen many times. This chain joins TRBV7-3 and TRBJ2-2; 12 bases match TRBD2. The germline CDR1 and CDR2 sequences are SGHTA and FQGTGA. CDR3 size: 17 residues. V shed 5 bases, J shed 7 bases, and the junction held 11 bases outside the gene matches. CDR3 residues: CASSMTSGSRSGGELFF. The CDR3 DNA reads as TGTGCCAGCAGCATGACTAGCGGGAGCAGGTCAGGCGGGGAGCTGTTTTTT.

V gene TRBV29-1 combines with J gene TRBJ1-5; TRBD1 agrees at 8 bases. The J segment lost 0 bases and the V segment lost 7 bases, leaving 5 bases of the junction unmatched. This CDR3 is 14 amino acids long. The germline V gene has CDR1 SQVTM and CDR2 ANQGSEA. The CDR3 DNA follows: TGCAGCGCCTCACAGGGGGGTAGCAATCAGCCCCAGCATTTT. This codes for CSASQGGSNQPQHF.

A few counts support this clonotype. The chain recombines TRBV29-1 with TRBJ2-7; weak D call: TRBD1 (5 bases). The CDR3 covers 12 residues. Trimming left V 5 bases short and J 2 bases short, with 10 bases between. Germline V CDR1 and CDR2: SQVTM, ANQGSEA. CDR3 sequence: CSVTTGTYEQYF. The CDR3 nucleotides are TGCAGCGTTACAACAGGTACCTACGAGCAGTACTTC.

This clonotype occurred many times. The CDR3 protein is CASSTLTNEQFF. The DNA of the CDR3 is TGTGCCAGCAGCACTCTAACTAATGAGCAGTTCTTC. The rearrangement links TRBV3-1 to TRBJ2-1; D not certain. The ends were cut back, 5 bases at V and 7 bases at J, with 9 bases in the middle. There are 12 residues in the CDR3. The germline V gene encodes CDR1 LGHDT and CDR2 YNNKEL (reference sequence).